The 26 T cell receptor beta chains given below trace back to one sample, sequenced in a study of cytomegalovirus exposure and HLA in healthy donors (dated by TCRdb to 2015 to 2018). The library was built by means of the immunoSEQ multiplex PCR assay. A mixture of 60 forward primers for TCR Vbeta segments and 13 reverse primers for TCR Jbeta segments was used in the multiplex PCR. Entries here come from immuneACCESS through TCRdb and include only in-frame sequences with V and J called. Some clones fail to appear in such tables; in the studies checked, an unresolved V gene covers under half of the shortfall, and the cause of the remainder is unknown. Counted in this sample were some 250,000 clones; 82% of them appeared once. The ten biggest clones cover 5% to 6% of the sample. The sequenced material came from PBMCs. Every receptor here comes from a woman between 40 and 50 years old in good health and CMV-seropositive.

The CDR3 nucleotides read TGCGCCAGCAGCTTGGAGGGACAGGGGAATCGTGGCTACACCTTC. Its translation is CASSLEGQGNRGYTF. The chain couples TRBV5-1 to TRBJ1-2, with 10 nucleotides matching TRBD1. V lost 0 bases to trimming and J lost 7 bases; unmatched junction nucleotides: 6. The CDR3 runs to 15 residues. In germline, CDR1 is SGHRS, CDR2 YFSETQ.

The chain carries TRBV30 and TRBJ2-2, with 9 positions matching TRBD2. The CDR3 consists of 15 residues. With V trimmed by 5 bases and J by 3 bases, 7 bases remained unmatched. Germline V lookup: CDR1 GTSNPN, CDR2 SVGIG (reference sequence). The CDR3 DNA reads TGTGCCTGGGGGACTAGCCCTGGAGACACCGGGGAGCTGTTTTTT. It specifies CAWGTSPGDTGELFF.

The J gene is TRBJ1-2, the V gene TRBV6-1; D perhaps matches TRBD1 (5 bases). The germline gives CDR1 MNHNS, CDR2 SASEGT. This CDR3 contains 15 residues. Trimming left V 3 bases short and J 4 bases short, with 15 bases between. CDR3 amino acids: CASSEGPLQGYGYTF. DNA for the CDR3: TGTGCCAGCAGTGAGGGTCCCCTCCAGGGCTATGGCTACACCTTC.

This rearrangement joins TRBV4-3 to TRBJ2-5; 9 bases are a match to TRBD1. Losses at the gene ends were 0 bases for V and 5 bases for J; bases not matched to a gene: 7. Germline V gives CDR1 LGHNA, CDR2 YSLEER. This CDR3 region has 16 residues. CDR3 loop: CASSQDSTGGWETQYF. DNA of the CDR3: TGCGCCAGCAGCCAAGATTCGACAGGGGGGTGGGAGACCCAGTACTTC.

The chain has TRBV5-6 and TRBJ2-7; D possibly corresponds to TRBD1 (6 bases). V lost 2 bases and J lost 2, with 14 bases in between. The V gene's germline CDR1 is SGHDT and CDR2 YYEEEE. The CDR3 contains 15 residues. CDR3 amino acids: CASSFRGTSTYEQYF. The CDR3 region has the DNA TGTGCCAGCAGCTTTCGTGGGACATCAACCTACGAGCAGTACTTC.

This clone has a handful of counts. The chain couples TRBV6-5 to TRBJ1-1; 10 bases map to TRBD1. Germline CDR1 reads MNHEY; CDR2 reads SVGAGI. This CDR3 region has 14 residues. Trimming at V came to 5 bases and at J to 5 bases, leaving 5 bases not matched to a gene. The DNA for the CDR3 is TGTGCCAGCAGTAGACGGGACAGGGGAACTGAAGCTTTCTTT. Its translation: CASSRRDRGTEAFF.

The chain couples TRBV5-4 to TRBJ2-1, with D hard to call. V gave up 4 bases and J gave up 0 bases, with 14 bases separating them. Germline CDR1 reads SGHNT; CDR2 reads YYREEE (reference sequence). The CDR3 extends over 16 amino acids. The CDR3 is CASSAKVRSSYNEQFF. The CDR3 DNA reads TGTGCCAGCAGCGCCAAGGTCCGGAGCTCCTACAATGAGCAGTTCTTC.

The chain recombines TRBV7-9 with TRBJ2-7; D ambiguous. The germline CDR1 and CDR2 sequences are SEHNR and FQNEAQ (reference sequence). V lost 7 bases, J lost 4 bases, and 20 bases lay in between. This CDR3 has 15 residues. The CDR3 spells CASTLTTPPEYEQYF. In DNA form, the CDR3 reads TGTGCCAGCACTTTAACCACGCCCCCAGAATACGAGCAGTACTTC.

V gene TRBV30 combines with J gene TRBJ2-7; the D gene is possibly TRBD1 (7 bases). The CDR3 length is 16 residues. The germline V and J ends were trimmed by 1 base and 4 bases, with 20 bases remaining between them. The germline V gene encodes CDR1 GTSNPN and CDR2 SVGIG (reference sequence). CDR3 sequence reads: CAWSGTGDRGAYEQYF. The CDR3 DNA sequence: TGTGCCTGGAGTGGTACGGGGGACAGAGGAGCGTACGAGCAGTACTTC.

V usage is TRBV10-3 and J usage is TRBJ2-3; 13 bases are a match to TRBD2. This CDR3 comprises 16 residues. Germline CDR1 reads ENHRY; CDR2 reads SYGVKD. J gave up 4 bases and V 0 bases, and 1 base lay outside the gene matches. CDR3 coding DNA: TGTGCCATCAGTGAGTCACTAGCGGGAGGGGCAGATACGCAGTATTTT. It specifies CAISESLAGGADTQYF.

The chain combines TRBV6-5 with TRBJ2-7; D is perhaps TRBD1 (6 bases). V lost 5 bases and J lost 6, with 11 bases in between. This CDR3 comprises 12 residues. Germline-derived CDR1 and CDR2 are MNHEY and SVGAGI. The CDR3 loop is CASSPGVREQYF. The CDR3 nucleotides are TGTGCCAGCAGTCCAGGGGTGCGCGAGCAGTACTTC.

The chain employs TRBV7-2 and TRBJ2-7; 7 nucleotides line up with TRBD2. The CDR3 covers 14 residues. The germline gives CDR1 SGHTA, CDR2 FQGNSA. The V segment lost 7 bases and the J segment 3 bases; nucleotides outside the gene matches: 9. CDR3 nucleotides: TGTGCCAGCACCCCGGGTAGCGGGTTCTACGAGCAGTACTTC. This encodes CASTPGSGFYEQYF.

The V call is TRBV5-1, the J call TRBJ2-1; 13 nucleotides match TRBD2. V lost 4 bases, J lost 6 bases, and 7 bases stayed unmatched. Germline lookup yields CDR1 SGHRS and CDR2 YFSETQ. This CDR3 is 16 amino acids long. The CDR3 reads CASSLPGLAGSNEQFF. CDR3 coding DNA: TGCGCCAGCAGCCTTCCGGGACTAGCGGGGTCCAATGAGCAGTTCTTC. The variable domain in full, with the rest retrieved from reference TRBV5-1 and TRBJ2-1, is KAGVTQTPRYLIKTRGQQVTLSCSPISGHRSVSWYQQTPGQGLQFLFEYFSETQRNKGNFPGRFSGRQFSNSRSEMNVSTLELGDSALYLCASSLPGLAGSNEQFFGPGTRLTVL.

CDR3 in DNA: TGTGCCACAGGAAATAGCAATCAGCCCCAGCATTTT. Protein sequence: CATGNSNQPQHF. The chain has TRBV7-8 and TRBJ1-5; D remains ambiguous. The V and J ends lost 10 bases and 0 bases respectively, with 7 bases between them. Germline V CDR1 and CDR2: SGHVS, FQNEAQ. The CDR3 runs 12 residues.

The gene calls are TRBV5-1 and TRBJ2-7, with D perhaps matching TRBD1 (6 bases). Germline-derived CDR1 and CDR2 are SGHRS and YFSETQ. This CDR3 is built from 16 residues. V was clipped by 0 bases and J by 3 bases, with 16 bases between them. DNA for the CDR3: TGCGCCAGCAGCTTGGGTAGGCGACAGGAGATCTACGAGCAGTACTTC. Translated: CASSLGRRQEIYEQYF.

This clone appeared a few times. This sequence joins TRBV2 and TRBJ1-4; 8 bases are a match to TRBD1. Germline V lookup: CDR1 SNHLY, CDR2 FYNNEI. Germline trimming cut 8 bases from V and 5 bases from J; bases unmatched to any gene: 7. The CDR3 is 14 amino acids. CDR3 bases: TGTGCCAGCGGCCGACAGGGGCAGAATGAAAAACTGTTTTTT. It is translated as CASGRQGQNEKLFF.

The CDR3 region is CASQGDKDTQYF. The CDR3 nucleotides are TGTGCCAGCCAGGGTGATAAAGATACGCAGTATTTT. The chain carries TRBV11-3 and TRBJ2-3; TRBD1 might be the D (5 bases). The CDR3 totals 12 residues. V was clipped by 8 bases and J by 5 bases, with 11 bases between them. Germline CDR1 is SGHNT and CDR2 is YENEEA.

The V call is TRBV27, the J call TRBJ2-7; 12 bases match TRBD1. CDR3 size: 14 residues. Trimming at V came to 6 bases and at J to 5 bases, leaving 5 bases not matched to a gene. Germline CDR1 is MNHEY and CDR2 is SMNVEV (reference sequence). The CDR3 bases are TGTGCCAGCAGCCTCGGGACAGGGGGCGACGAGCAGTACTTC. As protein: CASSLGTGGDEQYF.

This chain joins TRBV5-1 and TRBJ2-5, with 10 bases matching TRBD1. J lost 2 bases, V lost 0 bases, and 4 bases had no gene match. The CDR3 consists of 16 residues. Germline CDR1 and CDR2: SGHRS and YFSETQ. The DNA of the CDR3 is TGCGCCAGCAGCTTGGCCTCGGACAGGGGGCAAGAGACCCAGTACTTC. It is translated as CASSLASDRGQETQYF.

The chain uses TRBV13 and TRBJ2-6; 11 bases map to TRBD1. The CDR3 covers 20 residues. V gave up 1 base and J gave up 0 bases; unmatched junction bases: 8. Per germline, CDR1 PRHDT and CDR2 FYEKMQ (reference sequence). The CDR3 nucleotides read TGTGCCAGCAGCTTAGCCCTGGGACAGGGGGGGGGCTCTGGGGCCAACGTCCTGACTTTC. It codes for CASSLALGQGGGSGANVLTF.

The gene calls are TRBV7-3 and TRBJ1-1; TRBD1 matches 8 bases. Unmatched junction bases numbered 13, after V lost 6 bases and J lost 4 bases. The germline V gene encodes CDR1 SGHTA and CDR2 FQGTGA. The CDR3 length is 16 residues. This chain's CDR3 is CASSLYGGQGVTEAFF. CDR3 nucleotides: TGTGCCAGCAGTCTCTACGGAGGACAGGGCGTCACTGAAGCTTTCTTT.

The gene calls are TRBV30 and TRBJ2-2; 8 nucleotides match TRBD2. CDR1 and CDR2 from the germline V gene are GTSNPN and SVGIG (reference sequence). The J segment lost 9 bases and the V segment lost 0 bases, leaving 15 bases of the junction unmatched. This CDR3 has 17 amino acids. The chain's CDR3 is CAWSVQTAGGRTRELFF. Written as DNA, the CDR3 is TGTGCCTGGAGTGTACAGACCGCGGGGGGCCGGACCCGGGAGCTGTTTTTT.

This clone has just one count. This chain links TRBV30 with TRBJ1-2, with D possibly TRBD1 on 6 matching bases. This CDR3 is 14 amino acids long. The germline V gene encodes CDR1 GTSNPN and CDR2 SVGIG (reference sequence). The germline V and J ends were trimmed by 3 bases and 0 bases, with 11 bases remaining between them. CDR3 nucleotide sequence: TGTGCCTGGAGAGGGGGGGCGTCTAACTATGGCTACACCTTC. Its translation is CAWRGGASNYGYTF.

The CDR3 loop is CAWSGGAANSPLHF. The CDR3 DNA follows: TGTGCCTGGAGTGGCGGGGCCGCCAATTCACCCCTCCACTTT. The rearrangement uses TRBV30 and TRBJ1-6, with D maybe TRBD1 (5 bases). The CDR3 is 14 amino acids. Trimming took off 1 base at V and 7 bases at J, with 11 bases between the two ends. Germline assignment: CDR1 GTSNPN and CDR2 SVGIG (reference sequence). Filled out from reference TRBV30 and TRBJ1-6, the complete variable domain reads SQTIHQWPATLVQPVGSPLSLECTVEGTSNPNLYWYRQAAGRGLQLLFYSVGIGQISSEVPQNLSASRPQDRQFILSSKKLLLSDSGFYLCAWSGGAANSPLHFGNGTRLTVT.

This chain links TRBV2 with TRBJ1-2, with D uncertain. Trimming removed 3 bases at V and 6 bases at J, with 8 bases between. Germline V gene lookup returns CDR1 SNHLY and CDR2 FYNNEI. This CDR3 comprises 12 residues. For the CDR3, the DNA is TGTGCCAGCAGTGATACCGCGGATGGCTACACCTTC. This sequence encodes CASSDTADGYTF. The variable domain in full, completed from reference TRBV2 and TRBJ1-2, reads EPEVTQTPSHQVTQMGQEVILRCVPISNHLYFYWYRQILGQKVEFLVSFYNNEISEKSEIFDDQFSVERPDGSNFTLKIRSTKLEDSAMYFCASSDTADGYTFGSGTRLTVV.

The sample holds a few counts of this clone. The chain links TRBV19 to TRBJ2-1; 10 positions match TRBD2. The germline V gene encodes CDR1 LNHDA and CDR2 SQIVND (reference sequence). Unmatched junction bases numbered 6, after V lost 6 bases and J lost 4 bases. This CDR3 comprises 15 residues. Here the CDR3 reads CASSPSSGRYNEQFF. CDR3 nucleotides: TGTGCCAGTAGCCCGTCTAGCGGGAGATACAATGAGCAGTTCTTC.